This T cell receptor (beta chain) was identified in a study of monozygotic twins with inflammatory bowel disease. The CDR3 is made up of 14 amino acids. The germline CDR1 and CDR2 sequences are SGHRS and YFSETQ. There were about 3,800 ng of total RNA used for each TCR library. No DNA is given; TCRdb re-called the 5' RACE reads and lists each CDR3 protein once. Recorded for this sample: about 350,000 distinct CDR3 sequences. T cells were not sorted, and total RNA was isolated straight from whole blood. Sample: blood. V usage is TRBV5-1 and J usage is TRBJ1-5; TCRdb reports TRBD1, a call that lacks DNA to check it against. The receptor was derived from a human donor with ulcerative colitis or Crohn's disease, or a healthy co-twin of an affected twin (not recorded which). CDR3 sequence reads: CASSPGQGGQPQHF.